The rows below give T cell receptor beta chains drawn from one sample of a study of T-cell reconstitution after alpha-beta-depleted transplantation in children. TCRdb re-derived calls from the PCR reads in MiXCR, one entry per CDR3 protein. The sample yields about 460,000 distinct CDR3 sequences, roughly an eighth seen once. The sequences come from PBMCs from the stem cell graft donor, collected from the stem cell graft. These receptors all stem from a human donor who donated a stem cell graft to a child with combined immunodeficiency. Each CDR3 is given with its conserved first and last residue. A D gene is named only where the DNA matches it firmly. A row's size may be missing; if present it is once, few, many or a size class.

J gene	D gene	V gene	clone size	CDR3 DNA	CDR3 protein
TRBJ1-2	TRBD1	TRBV12-3/TRBV12-4	NA	TGTGCCAGCAGCCGAGGGACAGGTCCCTATTTTGGCTACACCTTC	CASSRGTGPYFGYTF
TRBJ2-7	TRBD1	TRBV29-1	many	TGCAGCGCGATACAGGGGACGGAGCAGTACTTC	CSAIQGTEQYF
TRBJ2-5	NA	TRBV15	many	TGTGCCACCAGCAGAGATATCGCGCAGATCCAAGAGACCCAGTACTTC	CATSRDIAQIQETQYF
TRBJ2-3	TRBD2	TRBV20-1	few	TGCAGTGCTACTCTAGCGGGGGGTATCACAGATACGCAGTATTTT	CSATLAGGITDTQYF
TRBJ1-5	NA	TRBV7-2	NA	TGTGCCAGCAGCACTGATAGCAATCAGCCCCAGCATTTT	CASSTDSNQPQHF
TRBJ2-1	TRBD2	TRBV7-6	NA	TGTGCCAGCAGCTTAGATTCGGCGGGGGAGTCCTACAATGAGCAGTTCTTC	CASSLDSAGESYNEQFF
TRBJ2-7	NA	TRBV28	many	TGTGCCAGCAGTTTGTGGACCGGACTAAAGGACGAGCAGTACTTC	CASSLWTGLKDEQYF
TRBJ2-2	NA	TRBV20-1	few	TGCAGTGCTACTCTGGCAGGGGCTAACACCGGGGAGCTGTTTTTT	CSATLAGANTGELFF
TRBJ2-7	TRBD1	TRBV5-1	few	TGCGCCAGCAGCTTGGACGGGGACAGAACCTACGAGCAGTACTTC	CASSLDGDRTYEQYF
TRBJ1-1	NA	TRBV5-5	NA	TGTGCCAGCAGCTTGGGAGCTTTTGACACTGAAGCTTTCTTT	CASSLGAFDTEAFF
TRBJ2-7	TRBD2	TRBV7-2	few	TGTGCCAGCAGCCCCGGGGGGTCGCAGGTGAGGGAGCAGTACTTC	CASSPGGSQVREQYF
TRBJ2-1	TRBD2	TRBV6-1	NA	TGTGCCAGCCGCTCTAGCGGGAGAGATGAGCAGTTCTTC	CASRSSGRDEQFF
TRBJ2-2	NA	TRBV20-1	few	TGCAGTGCTAGAATAGGGGACCCTTCGAACACCGGGGAGCTGTTTTTT	CSARIGDPSNTGELFF
TRBJ2-5	NA	TRBV7-8	NA	TGTGCCAGCAGCTCCTTATTGGGGCCTCAAAGGGATCGAGAGACCCAGTACTTC	CASSSLLGPQRDRETQYF
TRBJ2-1	NA	TRBV4-3	NA	TGCGCCAGCAGCCGAAATAGGCGGGGCGGTTTCAATGAGCAGTTCTTC	CASSRNRRGGFNEQFF